This T cell receptor (beta chain) is drawn from a study of cytomegalovirus exposure and HLA in healthy donors. Notes on the study in general: Most of the CMV-associated TCR beta chains (in a later analysis) appeared to be HLA-restricted.

Comments on this clone: Antigen unknown.

Losses at the gene ends were 4 bases for V and 3 bases for J; bases not matched to a gene: 7. Germline assignment: CDR1 MNHNY and CDR2 SVGAGI (reference sequence). This CDR3 is 15 amino acids long. The PCR contained 60 Vbeta and 13 Jbeta primers. Clones were read by immunoSEQ multiplex PCR, and TCRdb kept only the in-frame ones, dropping some. The data show about 170,000 clones, around 80% seen once. This rearrangement joins TRBV6-6 to TRBJ2-5, with 8 bases lining up with TRBD2. What was sequenced was PBMCs. The receptor comes from a man aged 25 to 40 in good health and CMV-seropositive. The CDR3, as DNA: TGTGCCAGCAGTTCGCTAGCGGGTACTAAAGAGACCCAGTACTTC. Protein sequence: CASSSLAGTKETQYF.